Presented here are 26 T cell receptor beta chains from one specimen sequenced in a study of regulatory T cells in long-lasting Graves disease. Combining iRepertoire HTBI primers with Arm-PCR of CDR3 regions, the authors built TCR beta libraries. TCRdb independently ran MiXCR on the multiplex PCR reads; one entry per CDR3 protein. The sample consists of under 500,000 distinct CDR3 sequences, 16% of them appearing once. Sample time point: newly diagnosed GD, antithyroid drugs for less than 3 months. PBMCs provided the RNA from which the TCR library was made. This sample also appeared in a second study, on T cells in Graves' hyperthyroidism and ophthalmopathy.

The sample consisted of peripheral blood mononuclear cells (PBMCs), taken at new diagnosis, from a patient treated with antithyroid drugs. These receptor sequences come from a woman in her 30s with Graves disease.

The table lists this clonotype with a few counts. The CDR3 loop is CASSSLDRHGEQYF. DNA for the CDR3: TGTGCCAGCAGTTCCCTAGACAGGCACGGCGAGCAGTACTTC. The V and J genes are TRBV6-2 or TRBV6-3 and TRBJ2-7; D may be TRBD1 (6 bases). The CDR3 length is 14 residues. V was shortened by 4 bases and J by 6 bases, with 16 bases between the two germline ends. The germline gives CDR1 MNHEY, CDR2 SVGEGT.

The chain uses TRBV20-1 and TRBJ2-5, with TRBD2 identical over 7 bases. CDR1 is DFQATT and CDR2 is SNEGSKA in the germline V gene (reference sequence). V lost 3 bases and J lost 4; bases outside the gene matches: 14. The CDR3 consists of 16 residues. The CDR3, as DNA: TGCAGTGCTAGTAAGCCGGGAGGTAGAGTGAGAGAGACCCAGTACTTC. Translating it yields CSASKPGGRVRETQYF.

This clonotype showed up just a few times. The rearrangement uses TRBV15 and TRBJ2-1; 9 nucleotides match TRBD2. Germline V gives CDR1 LNHNV, CDR2 YYDKDF (reference sequence). The CDR3 is 17 residues long. With V trimmed by 0 bases and J by 8 bases, 11 bases remained unmatched. The CDR3 sequence: CATSRDLAIAGAYEQFF. The CDR3 nucleotides are TGTGCCACCAGCAGAGATCTAGCGATAGCGGGAGCCTATGAGCAGTTCTTC.

The gene calls are TRBV7-6 and TRBJ2-5, with TRBD2 identical over 10 bases. V was clipped by 1 base and J by 1 base; unmatched bases: 15. Germline CDR1 SGHVS, CDR2 FNYEAQ. This CDR3 region has 20 residues. CDR3 region: CASSLELTSGLVTSQETQYF. The CDR3 DNA reads as TGTGCCAGCAGCTTAGAACTGACTAGCGGGCTGGTCACAAGCCAAGAGACCCAGTACTTC.

The chain carries TRBV4-1 and TRBJ2-2; the match to TRBD2 covers 9 bases. Germline lookup yields CDR1 MGHRA and CDR2 YSYEKL. This CDR3 spans 14 amino acids. Trimming removed 7 bases from V and 5 bases from J; junction bases left unmatched: 5. CDR3 amino acids: CASTTSGWTGELFF. The CDR3 DNA reads as TGCGCCAGCACGACTAGCGGATGGACCGGGGAGCTGTTTTTT.

This clonotype has a count of ten or more. The chain employs TRBV10-3 and TRBJ2-1; 13 bases are a match to TRBD2. V lost 6 bases, J lost 4 bases, and 15 bases stayed unmatched. Per the germline V gene, CDR1 is ENHRY and CDR2 is SYGVKD. The CDR3 runs 19 residues. The CDR3 nucleotides are TGTGCCATCAGGAAAGGTACTAGCGGGAGGGGAGATCCTTACAATGAGCAGTTCTTC. Its protein is CAIRKGTSGRGDPYNEQFF.

J is TRBJ1-1 and V is TRBV29-1, with unresolved D. CDR3 length: 14 amino acids. Germline CDR1 and CDR2: SQVTM and ANQGSEA. Trimming took off 4 bases at V and 1 base at J, with 13 bases between the two ends. In nucleotides, the CDR3 is TGCAGCGTTGTTTCCCAAAAGGGGAACACTGAAGCTTTCTTT. This gives the protein CSVVSQKGNTEAFF.

A few counts support this clonotype. The V gene is TRBV3-1, the J gene TRBJ2-7; possible D gene TRBD2, 6 bases. The CDR3 spans 17 residues. Germline values: CDR1 LGHDT, CDR2 YNNKEL (reference sequence). V was trimmed by 1 base and J by 5 bases, leaving 21 bases between them. The CDR3 loop is CASSQALLGTQRDEQYF. The CDR3 DNA sequence: TGTGCCAGCAGCCAAGCCCTTTTAGGGACTCAAAGGGACGAGCAGTACTTC.

This clonotype was counted at least ten times. The chain links TRBV27 to TRBJ2-5; TRBD1 might be the D (5 bases). Germline V gene lookup returns CDR1 MNHEY and CDR2 SMNVEV (reference sequence). The V and J ends lost 5 bases and 2 bases respectively, with 15 bases between them. The CDR3 spans 15 residues. The CDR3 region has the DNA TGTGCCAGCAGTCTTGAGTCTGGGGCTCAAGAGACCCAGTACTTC. Translating gives CASSLESGAQETQYF.

This clonotype was counted many times. The V gene is TRBV12-3 or TRBV12-4, the J gene TRBJ2-7; 11 bases agree with TRBD1. The CDR3 runs 14 residues. After removal of 6 bases from V and 4 bases from J, the junction contained 5 bases not matched to a gene. CDR3 DNA sequence: TGTGCCAGCAGCACCGGGACAGGGGGGTACGAGCAGTACTTC. It is translated as CASSTGTGGYEQYF.

In its sample, this clonotype was seen many times. This rearrangement joins TRBV12-3 or TRBV12-4 to TRBJ1-5; D is possibly TRBD1 (5 bases). The CDR3 spans 13 residues. The V end was cut by 7 bases, the J end by 6 bases, with 13 bases between. The CDR3 region is CASNAGGGQPQHF. The CDR3 DNA is TGTGCCAGCAACGCGGGGGGAGGTCAGCCCCAGCATTTT.

At least ten counts were recorded for this clonotype. This sequence joins TRBV28 and TRBJ2-1; D might be TRBD1 (5 bases). V dropped 6 bases and J dropped 2 bases, with 17 bases sitting between them. The germline CDR1 and CDR2 sequences are MDHEN and SYDVKM. The CDR3 is made up of 16 amino acids. Here the CDR3 DNA reads TGTGCCAGCAGCCCCCTCAGGGCGACTCCCTACAATGAGCAGTTCTTC. Residues: CASSPLRATPYNEQFF.

A few counts support this clonotype. The CDR3 reads CSVSSFSGANVLTF. The DNA for the CDR3 is TGCAGCGTCTCATCATTCTCTGGGGCCAACGTCCTGACTTTC. The chain couples TRBV29-1 to TRBJ2-6; D ambiguous. The length of the CDR3 is 14 residues. Germline CDR1 SQVTM, CDR2 ANQGSEA. The V and J ends lost 6 bases and 0 bases respectively, with 9 bases between them. Supplemented by reference TRBV29-1 and TRBJ2-6, the full variable domain reads SAVISQKPSRDICQRGTSLTIQCQVDSQVTMMFWYRQQPGQSLTLIATANQGSEATYESGFVIDKFPISRPNLTFSTLTVSNMSPEDSSIYLCSVSSFSGANVLTFGAGSRLTVL.

This clonotype was seen ten or more times. The chain recombines TRBV9 with TRBJ2-3, with 8 bases fitting TRBD1. V gave up 4 bases and J gave up 5 bases; unmatched junction bases: 6. The CDR3 runs to 14 residues. Germline CDR1 and CDR2: SGDLS and YYNGEE. DNA for the CDR3: TGTGCCAGCAGCTCCGGGACAGGCGGAGATACGCAGTATTTT. Translation: CASSSGTGGDTQYF.

This clonotype was picked up many times. The J gene is TRBJ2-7, the V gene TRBV27, with 7 bases that match TRBD2. V lost 4 bases and J lost 4; bases outside the gene matches: 7. Germline CDR1 and CDR2: MNHEY and SMNVEV (reference sequence). This CDR3 has 14 residues. CDR3 amino acids: CASSYLGGVYEQYF. CDR3 coding DNA: TGTGCCAGCAGTTATTTGGGGGGGGTTTACGAGCAGTACTTC.

This clonotype was seen repeatedly, ten times or more. V is TRBV28 and J is TRBJ2-7; 8 nucleotides align to TRBD2. CDR3 length: 14 amino acids. CDR1 MDHEN and CDR2 SYDVKM come from the germline V gene. Trimming cost V 4 bases and J 2 bases; bases outside gene matches: 4. This CDR3 reads CASSYSGGPYEQYF. CDR3 nucleotides: TGTGCCAGCAGTTACTCGGGGGGGCCCTACGAGCAGTACTTC.

Ten or more counts support this clonotype. The V call is TRBV18, the J call TRBJ1-5; maybe TRBD1 (5 bases). The germline gives CDR1 KGHSH, CDR2 LQKENI. This CDR3 contains 13 residues. Trimming removed 3 bases at V and 4 bases at J, with 7 bases between. The CDR3 nucleotides are TGTGCCAGCTCACCGGACATGAATCAGCCCCAGCATTTT. Encoded protein: CASSPDMNQPQHF.

This clonotype was found many times. The V call is TRBV12-3 or TRBV12-4, the J call TRBJ1-1, with D perhaps matching TRBD1 (6 bases). V was shortened by 4 bases and J by 4 bases, with 13 bases between the two germline ends. The CDR3 length is 14 residues. The CDR3 region is CASSYTGTSTEAFF. For the CDR3, the DNA is TGTGCCAGCAGTTACACAGGGACGAGCACTGAAGCTTTCTTT.

This clonotype was observed at least ten times. V and J are TRBV7-9 and TRBJ2-4; no clear D gene. The germline gives CDR1 SEHNR, CDR2 FQNEAQ (reference sequence). The CDR3 runs to 14 residues. V was trimmed by 1 base and J by 7 bases, leaving 11 bases between them. In nucleotides, the CDR3 is TGTGCCAGCAGCTTAGTGTCATTACCCAACATTCAGTACTTC. Translated, it gives CASSLVSLPNIQYF.

This clonotype has more than one count but fewer than ten. The CDR3 loop is CASSMRQGPGNEQFF. The CDR3 coding sequence is TGTGCCAGCAGCATGAGGCAGGGTCCAGGCAATGAGCAGTTCTTC. The rearrangement joins TRBV9 to TRBJ2-1, with a possible D match to TRBD1 (5 bases). Germline V gives CDR1 SGDLS, CDR2 YYNGEE. The CDR3 totals 15 residues. V was trimmed by 4 bases and J by 6 bases, leaving 17 bases between them. Supplemented by reference TRBV9 and TRBJ2-1, the full variable domain reads DSGVTQTPKHLITATGQRVTLRCSPRSGDLSVYWYQQSLDQGLQFLIQYYNGEERAKGNILERFSAQQFPDLHSELNLSSLELGDSALYFCASSMRQGPGNEQFFGPGTRLTVL.

The V and J genes are TRBV7-9 and TRBJ2-7; possible D gene TRBD2, 6 bases. There are 15 residues in the CDR3. Trimming took off 5 bases at V and 2 bases at J, with 16 bases between the two ends. Germline-derived CDR1 and CDR2 are SEHNR and FQNEAQ (reference sequence). CDR3 in DNA: TGTGCCAGCAGCCCAAAGGAGGGGCCAACCTACGAGCAGTACTTC. Translation: CASSPKEGPTYEQYF.

V is TRBV7-9 and J is TRBJ1-4; the D is unclear. The CDR3 sequence is 14 residues long. Trimming stripped 5 bases from V and 2 bases from J, with 9 bases between. The germline V gene has CDR1 SEHNR and CDR2 FQNEAQ (reference sequence). The CDR3: CASSGPPTNEKLFF. In DNA, the CDR3 is TGTGCCAGCAGCGGACCTCCCACTAATGAAAAACTGTTTTTT.

Comments on this clonotype: A much larger clone lies a single base off, so this may be a read error. V gene TRBV28 combines with J gene TRBJ2-1; 8 nucleotides agree with TRBD1. This CDR3 region has 15 residues. V lost 6 bases and J lost 10; bases outside the gene matches: 14. In germline, CDR1 is MDHEN, CDR2 SYDVKM. CDR3 nucleotides: TGTGCCAGCAGCCCCAGTGAGCAGGGGGCGCGGGAGCAGTTCTTC. Its protein product is CASSPSEQGAREQFF. The variable domain in full, completed from reference TRBV28 and TRBJ2-1, reads DVKVTQSSRYLVKRTGEKVFLECVQDMDHENMFWYRQDPGLGLRLIYFSYDVKMKEKGDIPEGYSVSREKKERFSLILESASTNQTSMYLCASSPSEQGAREQFFGPGTRLTVL.

Many counts were recorded for this clonotype. The chain has TRBV12-3 or TRBV12-4 and TRBJ2-7, with D perhaps matching TRBD2 (5 bases). Trimming removed 3 bases at V and 0 bases at J, with 15 bases between. The CDR3 consists of 16 residues. CDR3: CASSFMWRRPSYEQYF. The CDR3 coding sequence is TGTGCCAGCAGTTTTATGTGGCGGAGGCCCTCCTACGAGCAGTACTTC.

This clonotype was recorded at least ten times. V and J are TRBV5-1 and TRBJ1-1; D remains ambiguous. CDR1 is SGHRS, CDR2 YFSETQ, per germline. The CDR3 length is 14 residues. The V end lost 4 bases, the J end lost 3 bases, and 13 bases lay between the germline ends. CDR3 protein: CASSTDGLYTEAFF. The CDR3 DNA sequence: TGCGCCAGCAGCACGGACGGCCTTTACACTGAAGCTTTCTTT.

The chain carries TRBV29-1 and TRBJ1-1; D unclear. The CDR3 is 15 amino acids. The V and J ends lost 0 bases and 2 bases respectively, with 13 bases between them. Germline lookup yields CDR1 SQVTM and CDR2 ANQGSEA. Here the CDR3 DNA reads TGCAGCGTTGAAGATCGGGCAGGCGGTAACACTGAAGCTTTCTTT. Translated, it gives CSVEDRAGGNTEAFF.